The rows below give T cell receptor beta chains drawn from one sample of a study of blood T cell repertoires in COVID-19. Repertoires were generated with immunoSEQ multiplex PCR, while TCRdb's copy carries only in-frame clones and drops some. This table has about 170,000 clones, roughly 84% appearing once. Sequencing was performed on peripheral blood. Receptor source: a woman aged 80 or over with active or convalescent COVID-19. CDR3s include the opening cysteine and the closing phenylalanine or tryptophan. Each record gives: D gene, CDR3 length, J gene, V gene, clone size, CDR3 DNA, CDR3 protein. D genes are given only for firm matches. The size entry is marked missing in some rows and otherwise reads once, few, many or a size class.

d_call: TRBD2
cdr3_length: 17
j_call: TRBJ2-1
v_call: TRBV11-2
clone_size: -
cdr3_nt: TGTGCCAGCAGCTCCTTGACTAGCGGGGGTTCCCGGGGGATGCAGTTCTTC
cdr3_aa: CASSSLTSGGSRGMQFF

d_call: -
cdr3_length: 15
j_call: TRBJ2-3
v_call: TRBV9
clone_size: -
cdr3_nt: TGTGCCAGCAGCGTAGTGGGGGCTAGCACAGATACGCAGTATTTT
cdr3_aa: CASSVVGASTDTQYF

d_call: -
cdr3_length: 17
j_call: TRBJ1-1
v_call: TRBV3-1/TRBV3-2
clone_size: -
cdr3_nt: TGTGCCAGCAGCCAAGATAACTTGGGGGGAAAAATCGCTGAAGCTTTCTTT
cdr3_aa: CASSQDNLGGKIAEAFF

d_call: TRBD1
cdr3_length: 15
j_call: TRBJ2-7
v_call: TRBV7-8
clone_size: -
cdr3_nt: TGTGCCAGCAGCTTACGGGACAGGGGGTACTACGAGCAGTACTTC
cdr3_aa: CASSLRDRGYYEQYF

d_call: -
cdr3_length: 14
j_call: TRBJ1-2
v_call: TRBV9
clone_size: once
cdr3_nt: TGTGCCAGCAGCGTAGGGGAGGTTAACTATGGCTACACCTTC
cdr3_aa: CASSVGEVNYGYTF

d_call: TRBD2
cdr3_length: 14
j_call: TRBJ2-5
v_call: TRBV5-1
clone_size: few
cdr3_nt: TGCGCCAGCAGCTTCGTAGCGGGAGGGGAGACCCAGTACTTC
cdr3_aa: CASSFVAGGETQYF

d_call: -
cdr3_length: 18
j_call: TRBJ2-1
v_call: TRBV5-1
clone_size: -
cdr3_nt: TGCGCCAGCAGCCCCCGCGGGCTCCCGGTGGGGTCCTACAATGAGCAGTTCTTC
cdr3_aa: CASSPRGLPVGSYNEQFF

d_call: TRBD1
cdr3_length: 15
j_call: TRBJ2-3
v_call: TRBV24-1
clone_size: -
cdr3_nt: TGTGCCACCAGTGGGGGACAGGGGGGCACAGATACGCAGTATTTT
cdr3_aa: CATSGGQGGTDTQYF

d_call: TRBD1
cdr3_length: 15
j_call: TRBJ1-1
v_call: TRBV18
clone_size: -
cdr3_nt: TGTGCCAGCTCACCGGCGACAGGGGCTGGAACTGAAGCTTTCTTT
cdr3_aa: CASSPATGAGTEAFF

d_call: TRBD2
cdr3_length: 17
j_call: TRBJ2-1
v_call: TRBV3-1/TRBV3-2
clone_size: -
cdr3_nt: TGTGCCAGCAGCCCCGGGACTAGCGGGAGGGCCTTTAATGAGCAGTTCTTC
cdr3_aa: CASSPGTSGRAFNEQFF

d_call: -
cdr3_length: 14
j_call: TRBJ1-3
v_call: TRBV5-1
clone_size: -
cdr3_nt: TGCGCCAGCAGCTTTGGATCCGGGGATGCCACCATATATTTT
cdr3_aa: CASSFGSGDATIYF